A single T cell receptor (beta chain) is shown here with its context. The sample is drawn from a study of blood T cell repertoires in COVID-19. As for the study in general: Sample material is recorded as cDNA or gDNA derived from T cells, B-cell-depleted T cells, or PBMCs.

Cohort placement rested on clinical history that participants reported themselves. Within 2 weeks before study entry, exposed participants met a COVID-19 case. Germline assignment: CDR1 SNHLY and CDR2 FYNNEI. V shed 3 bases and J shed 4 bases, with 7 bases lying between them. CDR3 length: 13 amino acids. How the authors handled the data: The authors estimated nucleated cell counts from reference gene primer amplification. The data were produced by immunoSEQ multiplex PCR, yet TCRdb's version contains in-frame clones alone and is incomplete. V and J calls and clone size are those listed in that table; D and trimming were worked out from the DNA. The sample lists 120,000 to 150,000 clones, approximately 80% occurring once.

Sequenced sample: PBMCs or T cells enriched from blood (not recorded which). The chain carries TRBV2 and TRBJ1-5, with D uncertain. The TCR sequence derives from a woman aged 18-35 years who had been exposed to COVID-19. As DNA, the CDR3 is TGTGCCAGCAGTGAGACTATGAATCAGCCCCAGCATTTT. Translated: CASSETMNQPQHF. The full variable domain, rest sourced from reference TRBV2 and TRBJ1-5, is EPEVTQTPSHQVTQMGQEVILRCVPISNHLYFYWYRQILGQKVEFLVSFYNNEISEKSEIFDDQFSVERPDGSNFTLKIRSTKLEDSAMYFCASSETMNQPQHFGDGTRLSIL.